The present TCR beta chain was sequenced within a study of blood T cell repertoires in COVID-19. Some clones are missing from TCRdb's copy, which holds only in-frame ones; the method was immunoSEQ multiplex PCR. The sample lists over 250,000 clones, roughly 89% seen once, with about 2% in the top ten. Participants had their cohort set by participant-reported clinical history. Sequenced sample: PBMCs or T cells enriched from blood (not recorded which). The TCR comes from a woman aged 55-70 years who had recovered from COVID-19.

DNA for the CDR3: TGCGCCAGCAGCTTGGACTGGGGAGATGAAAAACTGTTTTTT. Its protein product is CASSLDWGDEKLFF. The gene calls are TRBV5-1 and TRBJ1-4; D remains ambiguous. The CDR3 spans 14 residues. Trimming removed 0 bases from V and 6 bases from J, with 9 bases in between. CDR1 is SGHRS and CDR2 is YFSETQ in the germline V gene. Drawing the rest from reference TRBV5-1 and TRBJ1-4, the complete variable domain is KAGVTQTPRYLIKTRGQQVTLSCSPISGHRSVSWYQQTPGQGLQFLFEYFSETQRNKGNFPGRFSGRQFSNSRSEMNVSTLELGDSALYLCASSLDWGDEKLFFGSGTQLSVL.